The 19 T cell receptor beta chains given below trace back to one sample, sequenced in a study of tumor-infiltrating lymphocytes in primary liver carcinoma. Total RNA amounting to around 530 ng was the source from which TCR beta cDNA was made with a constant-region primer. Investigators got TCR beta libraries out of three nested multiplex PCR rounds, done with slightly modified ARM-PCR. Both of the initial two PCR rounds ran for roughly 11 cycles and employed TRBV1-TRBV30 forward primers alongside a C-beta reverse primer. Each CDR3 protein is one row after TCRdb ran MiXCR on the multiplex PCR reads. In the table there are roughly 80,000 distinct CDR3 sequences, roughly 71% of which are singletons. The study co-extracted DNA and RNA from approximately 20-30 mg of unsorted bulk tissue. Specimen: tumor-adjacent normal liver tissue. The receptors shown here come from a man aged 35 to 55 with primary liver carcinoma and hepatitis B virus infection.

A word on this clonotype: Relative to the germline gene, one junction end is altered; a read error may explain this. This chain uses TRBV12-3 or TRBV12-4 with TRBJ2-5, with TRBD2 matching 8 bases. The CDR3 has 13 residues. CDR3: CDSSLAGTETQYF. Written as DNA, the CDR3 is TGTGACAGCAGTTTAGCGGGGACAGAGACCCAGTACTTC.

The chain is built from TRBV4-1 and TRBJ2-7, with D unclear. V lost 0 bases and J lost 3, with 15 bases in between. The CDR3 contains 16 residues. Germline CDR1 is MGHRA and CDR2 is YSYEKL. DNA of the CDR3: TGCGCCAGCAGCCAAGAGTCAGAGAGCAATGTCTACGAGCAGTACTTC. Its protein is CASSQESESNVYEQYF.

This clonotype has a handful of counts. This sequence joins TRBV13 and TRBJ2-7, with 7 bases aligning to TRBD2. Germline assignment: CDR1 PRHDT and CDR2 FYEKMQ (reference sequence). The CDR3 has 16 amino acids. V lost 3 bases to trimming and J lost 0 bases; unmatched junction nucleotides: 8. CDR3 amino acids: CASSLVNGGFSYEQYF. Here the CDR3 DNA reads TGTGCCAGCAGCTTGGTCAACGGGGGGTTCTCCTACGAGCAGTACTTC.

The chain couples TRBV5-1 to TRBJ1-2; D unresolved. V was trimmed by 0 bases and J by 8 bases, leaving 11 bases between them. This CDR3 region has 13 residues. The germline V gene has CDR1 SGHRS and CDR2 YFSETQ. The CDR3 sequence: CASSLGLLRGYTF. CDR3 bases: TGCGCCAGCAGCTTGGGTCTCTTGAGGGGCTACACCTTC.

At least ten counts were recorded for this clonotype. The chain carries TRBV12-3 or TRBV12-4 and TRBJ2-1; D is possibly TRBD2 (5 bases). This CDR3 has 11 residues. With 5 bases removed from V and 10 bases from J, the gap between germline ends came to 9 bases. The CDR3 bases are TGTGCCAGCAGTAAGGAGGCAGAGCAGTTCTTC. Translated: CASSKEAEQFF.

In regard to this clonotype: One base away lies a much larger clone, so this may be a sequencing read error. The chain carries TRBV11-2 and TRBJ2-1; possibly TRBD1 for D (6 bases). CDR3 length equals 17 residues. Per the germline V gene, CDR1 is SGHAT and CDR2 is FQNNGV. The CDR3 coding sequence is TGTGCCAGCAGCTTAGATCAACAGGGTATAGTCTACATTGAGCAGTTCTTC. Its translation: CASSLDQQGIVYIEQFF. The whole variable domain, filled in from reference TRBV11-2 and TRBJ2-1, reads EAGVAQSPRYKIIEKRQSVAFWCNPISGHATLYWYQQILGQGPKLLIQFQNNGVVDDSQLPKDRFSAERLKGVDSTLKIQPAKLEDSAVYLCASSLDQQGIVYIEQFFGPGTRLTVL.

The CDR3 DNA reads TGTGCCAGCAGCTTAGATCTGGCTAGCACAGATACGCAGTATTTT. This gives the protein CASSLDLASTDTQYF. The V gene is TRBV11-2, the J gene TRBJ2-3; D is uncertain. Trimming removed 0 bases from V and 0 bases from J, with 7 bases in between. Germline-derived CDR1 and CDR2 are SGHAT and FQNNGV. The CDR3 has 15 amino acids.

To note about this clonotype: The missing conserved phenylalanine or tryptophan at the end of this CDR3 makes a read error likely. The chain has TRBV4-1 and TRBJ1-2, with TRBD1 identical over 8 bases. The CDR3 totals 14 residues. Germline V lookup: CDR1 MGHRA, CDR2 YSYEKL. CDR3 nucleotides: TGCGTCAGCAGTGTGACAGGGGAAGACTATGGCTACACCTCC. It translates to CVSSVTGEDYGYTS.

As for this clonotype: It may be a read error: a sequence one base away is much more abundant. The gene calls are TRBV28 and TRBJ1-2; D perhaps matches TRBD1 (6 bases). Germline loops: CDR1 MDHEN, CDR2 SYDVKM. This CDR3 has 12 residues. Between the trimmed V and J ends, which lost 11 bases and 4 bases, there was a span of 14 bases. The DNA of the CDR3 is TGTGCCGGCAACGGGGGGGCCTATGGCTACACCTTC. This translates into CAGNGGAYGYTF.

Concerning this clonotype itself: This CDR3 is missing its conserved last phenylalanine or tryptophan, likely due to a read error. The chain joins TRBV29-1 to TRBJ2-5; TRBD1 or TRBD2 may be the D gene (5 bases each). Trimming left V 5 bases short and J 4 bases short, with 11 bases between. Germline V CDR1 and CDR2: SQVTM, ANQGSEA. The length of the CDR3 is 12 residues. The CDR3 region is CSVRTSGETQYL. As DNA, the CDR3 is TGCAGCGTTCGGACAAGCGGAGAGACCCAGTACTTA.

This clonotype has more than one count but fewer than ten. One junction end disagrees with the germline gene, perhaps due to a read error. The chain is built from TRBV5-4 and TRBJ2-1, with 7 bases identical to TRBD1. This CDR3 spans 17 amino acids. CDR1 and CDR2 from the germline V gene are SGHNT and YYREEE (reference sequence). In DNA, the CDR3 is TGTGCTAGCATCCCCAACACAGGGACAGAAGGATACGGTGAGCAGTTCTTC. This sequence encodes CASIPNTGTEGYGEQFF.

A note on this clonotype: An end of the junction differs from the germline gene, which may be a read error. CDR3 amino acids: CASSYQYPAADTRYF. DNA of the CDR3: TGTGCCAGCAGTTATCAATATCCGGCAGCTGATACGCGGTATTTT. V is TRBV6-5 and J is TRBJ2-3; D remains unclear. This CDR3 is 15 amino acids long. Germline V lookup: CDR1 MNHEY, CDR2 SVGAGI.

This clonotype was observed a handful of times. The V gene is TRBV19, the J gene TRBJ2-5; TRBD2 aligns across 12 bases. The length of the CDR3 is 18 residues. Germline V lookup: CDR1 LNHDA, CDR2 SQIVND (reference sequence). The ends lost 7 bases at V and 1 base at J; junction bases unmatched: 13. The CDR3 loop reads CASTLRSRLAGVQETQYF. Here the CDR3 DNA reads TGTGCCAGTACCCTCCGAAGCCGACTAGCGGGAGTCCAAGAGACCCAGTACTTC.

Points on this clonotype: The junction departs from the called germline gene at one end, perhaps through a read error. This chain connects TRBV20-1 to TRBJ2-3; D may match TRBD1 or TRBD2 (5 bases each). Looked up from germline, CDR1 is DFQATT and CDR2 is SNEGSKA (reference sequence). The CDR3 runs to 13 residues. In DNA form, the CDR3 reads TGCAGTACTAGACCTCCACAGGCAGATACGCAGTATTTT. It yields the protein CSTRPPQADTQYF.

This sequence joins TRBV29-1 and TRBJ2-2, with a possible D match to TRBD1 (5 bases). Looked up from germline, CDR1 is SQVTM and CDR2 is ANQGSEA. This CDR3 is 10 amino acids long. CDR3 coding DNA: TGCAACGTGGGGCAGGGGGAGCTGTTTTTT. Translated: CNVGQGELFF.

This chain uses TRBV6-5 with TRBJ2-1; TRBD2 matches at 10 bases. J lost 3 bases, V lost 8 bases, and 7 bases had no gene match. The CDR3 consists of 15 residues. Looked up from germline, CDR1 is MNHEY and CDR2 is SVGAGI. CDR3 sequence: CASPYWTSGYNEQFF. The CDR3 DNA sequence: TGTGCCAGCCCTTACTGGACTAGCGGCTACAATGAGCAGTTCTTC.

This chain connects TRBV28 to TRBJ2-7, with 7 positions matching TRBD1. V lost 7 bases to trimming and J lost 9 bases; unmatched junction nucleotides: 12. The CDR3 length is 13 residues. Germline CDR1 is MDHEN and CDR2 is SYDVKM. CDR3 in DNA: TGTGCCAGCACACGGGGCAGGGGGTGCGGGCAGTACTTC. Protein: CASTRGRGCGQYF. Full variable domain (outside the CDR3, taken from reference TRBV28 and TRBJ2-7): DVKVTQSSRYLVKRTGEKVFLECVQDMDHENMFWYRQDPGLGLRLIYFSYDVKMKEKGDIPEGYSVSREKKERFSLILESASTNQTSMYLCASTRGRGCGQYFGPGTRLTVT.

Of note for this clonotype: An end of the junction differs from the germline gene, which may be a read error. This chain links TRBV13 with TRBJ2-5; D is perhaps TRBD1 or TRBD2 (6 bases each). The CDR3 is 15 amino acids. Germline-derived CDR1 and CDR2 are PRHDT and FYEKMQ (reference sequence). CDR3 DNA sequence: TGTGTCAGCAGCTTAGGCCAAGGGGGGTTGGAGACCCAGTACTTC. Translated, it gives CVSSLGQGGLETQYF.

With regard to this clonotype: One junction end does not reproduce the germline sequence, and a read error may be involved. V usage is TRBV29-1 and J usage is TRBJ2-1; 8 nucleotides align to TRBD2. The CDR3 contains 13 residues. Germline CDR1 reads SQVTM; CDR2 reads ANQGSEA. CDR3 DNA: TGTAGCCTATCGGGACTAGGAGACAATGAGCAGTTCTTC. Protein sequence: CSLSGLGDNEQFF.